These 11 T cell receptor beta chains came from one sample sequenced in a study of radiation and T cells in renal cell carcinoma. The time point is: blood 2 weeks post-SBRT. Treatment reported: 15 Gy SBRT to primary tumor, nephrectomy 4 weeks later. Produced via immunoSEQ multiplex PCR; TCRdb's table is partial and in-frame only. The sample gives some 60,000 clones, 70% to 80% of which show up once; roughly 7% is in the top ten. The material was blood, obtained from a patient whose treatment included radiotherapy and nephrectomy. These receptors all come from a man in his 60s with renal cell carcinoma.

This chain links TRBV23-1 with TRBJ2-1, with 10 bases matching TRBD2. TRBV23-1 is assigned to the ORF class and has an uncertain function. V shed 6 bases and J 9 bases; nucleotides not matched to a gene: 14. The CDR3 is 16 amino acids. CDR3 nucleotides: TGCGCCAGCAGCTTAAGAAGCGGGAGGGCCGACGGTGAGCAGTTCTTC. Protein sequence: CASSLRSGRADGEQFF.

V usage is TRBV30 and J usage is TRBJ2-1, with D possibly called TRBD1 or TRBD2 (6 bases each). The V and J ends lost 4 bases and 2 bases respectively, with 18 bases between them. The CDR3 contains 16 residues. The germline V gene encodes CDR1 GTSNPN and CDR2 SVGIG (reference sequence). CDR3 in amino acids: CAWKGVFAGTYNEQFF. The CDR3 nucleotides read TGTGCCTGGAAGGGGGTTTTCGCGGGGACCTACAATGAGCAGTTCTTC.

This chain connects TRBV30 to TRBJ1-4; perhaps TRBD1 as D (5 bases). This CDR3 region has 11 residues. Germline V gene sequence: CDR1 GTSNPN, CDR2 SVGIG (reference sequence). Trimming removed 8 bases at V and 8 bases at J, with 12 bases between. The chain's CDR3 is CAGGTEEKLFF. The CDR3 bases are TGTGCCGGGGGGACGGAAGAAAAACTGTTTTTT.

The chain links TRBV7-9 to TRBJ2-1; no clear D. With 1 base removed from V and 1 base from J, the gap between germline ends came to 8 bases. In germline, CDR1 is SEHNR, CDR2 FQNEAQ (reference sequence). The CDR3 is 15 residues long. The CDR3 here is CASSLVLGSYNEQFF. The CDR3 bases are TGTGCCAGCAGCTTAGTTCTTGGGTCCTACAATGAGCAGTTCTTC.

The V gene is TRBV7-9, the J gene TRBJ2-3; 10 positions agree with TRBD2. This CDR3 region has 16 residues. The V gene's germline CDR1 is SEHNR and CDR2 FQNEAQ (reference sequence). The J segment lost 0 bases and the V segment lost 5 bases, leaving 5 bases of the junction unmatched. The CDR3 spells CASSTQTSGSTDTQYF. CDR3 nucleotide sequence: TGTGCCAGCAGCACCCAGACTAGCGGGAGCACAGATACGCAGTATTTT.

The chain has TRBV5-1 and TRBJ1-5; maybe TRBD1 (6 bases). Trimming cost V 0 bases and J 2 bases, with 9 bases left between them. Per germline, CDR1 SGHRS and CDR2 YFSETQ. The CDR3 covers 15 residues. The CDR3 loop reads CASSLESGGNQPQHF. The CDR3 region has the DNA TGCGCCAGCAGCTTGGAATCAGGGGGCAATCAGCCCCAGCATTTT.

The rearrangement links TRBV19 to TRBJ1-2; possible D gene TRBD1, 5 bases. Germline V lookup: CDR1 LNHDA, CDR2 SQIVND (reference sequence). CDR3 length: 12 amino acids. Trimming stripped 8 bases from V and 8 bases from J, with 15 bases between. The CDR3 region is CASSSGGRGYTF. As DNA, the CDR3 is TGTGCCAGTTCTTCCGGGGGGAGAGGCTACACCTTC.

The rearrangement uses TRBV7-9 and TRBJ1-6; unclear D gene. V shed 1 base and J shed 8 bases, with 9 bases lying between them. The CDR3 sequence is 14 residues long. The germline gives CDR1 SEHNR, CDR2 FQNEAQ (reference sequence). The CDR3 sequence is CASSLGQRDSPLHF. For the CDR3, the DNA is TGTGCCAGCAGCTTAGGGCAAAGGGATTCACCCCTCCACTTT.

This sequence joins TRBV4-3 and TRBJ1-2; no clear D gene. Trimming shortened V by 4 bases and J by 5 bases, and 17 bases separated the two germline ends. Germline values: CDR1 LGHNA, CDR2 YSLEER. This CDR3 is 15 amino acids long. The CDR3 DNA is TGCGCCAGCAGCCCGCGGCGGGCCGCCAATTATGGCTACACCTTC. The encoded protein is CASSPRRAANYGYTF.

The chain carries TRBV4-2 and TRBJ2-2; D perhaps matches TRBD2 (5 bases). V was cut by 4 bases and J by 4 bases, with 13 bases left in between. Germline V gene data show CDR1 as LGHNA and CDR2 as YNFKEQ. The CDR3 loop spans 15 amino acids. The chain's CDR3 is CASSLGERATGELFF. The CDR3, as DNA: TGTGCCAGCAGCCTCGGGGAGAGGGCCACCGGGGAGCTGTTTTTT.

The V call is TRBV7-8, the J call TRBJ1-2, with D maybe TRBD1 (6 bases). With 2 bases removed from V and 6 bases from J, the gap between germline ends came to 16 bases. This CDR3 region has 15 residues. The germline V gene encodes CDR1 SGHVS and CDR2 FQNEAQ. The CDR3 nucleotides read TGTGCCAGCAGCTTATCCTCGGGCAGGGGCAATGGCTACACCTTC. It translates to CASSLSSGRGNGYTF. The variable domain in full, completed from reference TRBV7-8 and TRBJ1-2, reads GAGVSQSPRYKVAKRGQDVALRCDPISGHVSLFWYQQALGQGPEFLTYFQNEAQLDKSGLPSDRFFAERPEGSVSTLKIQRTQQEDSAVYLCASSLSSGRGNGYTFGSGTRLTVV.